This T cell receptor (beta chain) was observed in a study of identical twins. TCRdb re-analysed the 5' RACE reads in MiXCR, keeping a single row per CDR3 protein. Of 750,000 to 950,000 distinct CDR3 sequences listed, about 12% are singletons. In this sample, this clonotype turned up many times. This CDR3 contains 15 residues. Trimming cost V 4 bases and J 5 bases; bases outside gene matches: 8. Germline V lookup: CDR1 SGHRS, CDR2 YFSETQ. The same sample was also studied in work on yellow fever vaccine responses in identical twins.

The sequenced material came from PBMCs. J is TRBJ2-1 and V is TRBV5-1; 8 bases fit TRBD2. The clonotype originates from a woman between 18 and 29 years old in good health. CDR3 region: CASSLGTRRNNEQFF. CDR3 nucleotide sequence: TGCGCCAGCAGCCTCGGGACTAGGAGGAACAATGAGCAGTTCTTC.